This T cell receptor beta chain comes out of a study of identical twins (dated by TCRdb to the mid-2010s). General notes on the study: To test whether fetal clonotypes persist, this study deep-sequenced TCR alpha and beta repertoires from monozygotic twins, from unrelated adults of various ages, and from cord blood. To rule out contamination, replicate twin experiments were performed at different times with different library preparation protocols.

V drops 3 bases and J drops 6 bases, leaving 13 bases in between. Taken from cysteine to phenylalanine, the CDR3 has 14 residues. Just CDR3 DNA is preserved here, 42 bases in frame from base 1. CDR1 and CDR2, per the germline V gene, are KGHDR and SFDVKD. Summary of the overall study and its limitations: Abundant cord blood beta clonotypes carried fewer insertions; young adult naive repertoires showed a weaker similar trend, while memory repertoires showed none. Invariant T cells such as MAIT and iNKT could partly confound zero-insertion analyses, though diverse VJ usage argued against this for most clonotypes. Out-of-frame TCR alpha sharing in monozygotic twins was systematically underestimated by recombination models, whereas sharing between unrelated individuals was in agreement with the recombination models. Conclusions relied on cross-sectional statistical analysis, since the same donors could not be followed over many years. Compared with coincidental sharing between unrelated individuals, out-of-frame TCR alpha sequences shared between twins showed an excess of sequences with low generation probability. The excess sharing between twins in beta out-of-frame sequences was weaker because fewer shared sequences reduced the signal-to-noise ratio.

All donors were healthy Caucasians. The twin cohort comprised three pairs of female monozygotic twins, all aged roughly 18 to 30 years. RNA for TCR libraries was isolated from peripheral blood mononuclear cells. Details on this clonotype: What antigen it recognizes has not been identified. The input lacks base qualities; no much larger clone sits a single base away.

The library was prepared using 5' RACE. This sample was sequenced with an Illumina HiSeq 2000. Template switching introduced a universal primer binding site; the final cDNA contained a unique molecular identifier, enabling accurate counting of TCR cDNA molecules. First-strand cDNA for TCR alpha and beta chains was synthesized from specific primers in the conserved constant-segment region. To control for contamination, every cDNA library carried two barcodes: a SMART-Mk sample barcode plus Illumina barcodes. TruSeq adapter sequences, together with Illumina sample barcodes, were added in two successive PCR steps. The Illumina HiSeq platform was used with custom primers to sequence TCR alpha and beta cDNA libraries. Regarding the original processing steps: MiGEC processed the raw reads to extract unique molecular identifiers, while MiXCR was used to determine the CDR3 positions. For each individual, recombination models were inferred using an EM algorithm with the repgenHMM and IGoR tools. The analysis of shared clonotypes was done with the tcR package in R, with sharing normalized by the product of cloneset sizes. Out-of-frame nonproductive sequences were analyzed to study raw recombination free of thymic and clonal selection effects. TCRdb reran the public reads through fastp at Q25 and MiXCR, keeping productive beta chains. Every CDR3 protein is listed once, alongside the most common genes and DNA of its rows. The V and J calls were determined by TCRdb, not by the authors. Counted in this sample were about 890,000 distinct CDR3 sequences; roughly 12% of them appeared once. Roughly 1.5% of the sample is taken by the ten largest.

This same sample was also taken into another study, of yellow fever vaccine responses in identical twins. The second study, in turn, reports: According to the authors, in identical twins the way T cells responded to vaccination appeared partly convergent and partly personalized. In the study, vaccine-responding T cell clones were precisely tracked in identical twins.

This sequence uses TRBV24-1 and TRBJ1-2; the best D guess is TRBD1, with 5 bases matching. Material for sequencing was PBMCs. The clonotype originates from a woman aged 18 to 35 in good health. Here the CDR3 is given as CATSDGSVGDGYTF. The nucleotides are TGTGCCACCAGTGATGGATCGGTGGGGGATGGCTACACCTTC.